This T cell receptor beta chain emerged from a study of control samples from healthy donors and cancer patients. Germline assignment: CDR1 MNHNS and CDR2 SASEGT. Trimming removed 2 bases from V and 0 bases from J, with 7 bases in between. The CDR3 has 15 residues. Profiling relied on immunoSEQ multiplex PCR, and the TCRdb table lists in-frame clones only, not all of them. The data contain roughly 100,000 clones, more than 85% of them singletons. The sequenced sample was blood. The receptor was isolated from a woman aged 25 to 45 in good health. The genes are TRBV6-1 and TRBJ1-4; no clear D gene. The CDR3, as DNA: TGTGCCAGCAGTGAAAACCTGTCAACTAATGAAAAACTGTTTTTT. Translation: CASSENLSTNEKLFF.